A selection of T cell receptor beta chains follows, all from one sample in a study of T cells in Graves' hyperthyroidism and ophthalmopathy. TCRdb independently ran MiXCR on the multiplex PCR reads; one entry per CDR3 protein. The data contain hundreds of thousands of distinct CDR3 sequences, about 14% of them seen just once; the ten biggest clones take up 9.5% to 13%. Sequencing used blood. Source of these receptors: a woman aged 18-29 years with Graves' hyperthyroidism. Each CDR3 is given with its conserved first and last residue. The D gene is left open where the match is weak. Only part of the rows carry a size: once, few, many, or a class if the clone is expanded.

>TRBJ2-3|TRBV6-1|few|TRBD2
TGTGCCAGCAGTGGACTAGCGGGAAACACAGATACGCAGTATTTT
CASSGLAGNTDTQYF
>TRBJ2-3|TRBV28|many|.
TGTGCCAGCAGTTTTAAGGACTACACAGATACGCAGTATTTT
CASSFKDYTDTQYF
>TRBJ2-5|TRBV24-1|.|.
TGTGCCACCAGCCCCGGGGCCCAGTTAGACACCCAGTACTTC
CATSPGAQLDTQYF
>TRBJ2-6|TRBV6-1|.|.
TGTGCCAGCAGTGGCGAGGGGTTCGGGGCCAACGTCCTGACTTTC
CASSGEGFGANVLTF
>TRBJ2-7|TRBV2|many|.
TGTGCCAGTCAATCAGGGACTCGGCAGTACTTC
CASQSGTRQYF
>TRBJ2-1|TRBV4-1|.|.
TGCGCCAGCAGCCAAGATCACCCTTCTGAGCAGTTCTTC
CASSQDHPSEQFF
>TRBJ2-3|TRBV10-2|.|.
TGCGCCAGCAGCGAGCGCCGACCGGCGAGACAATACACAGATACGCAGTATTTT
CASSERRPARQYTDTQYF
>TRBJ2-1|TRBV7-2|.|TRBD2
TGTGCCAGCAGCTTAGCGGCGGCGGGAGGCTACAATGAGCAGTTCTTC
CASSLAAAGGYNEQFF
>TRBJ2-5|TRBV27|many|.
TGTGCCAGCAGTTCTACGGGAACGTACCAAGAGACCCAGTACTTC
CASSSTGTYQETQYF
>TRBJ2-5|TRBV6-1|.|.
TGTGCCAGCAGCAGGGGGAGGTACCAAGAGACCCAGTACTTC
CASSRGRYQETQYF
>TRBJ1-1|TRBV19|few|.
TGTGCCAGTAGTATTCCTTCGGACAGCTCGAACACTGAAGCTTTCTTT
CASSIPSDSSNTEAFF
>TRBJ2-7|TRBV29-1|many|TRBD2
TGCAGCGGCATAGCGGGAGGACCCTACGAGCAGTACTTC
CSGIAGGPYEQYF
>TRBJ2-6|TRBV7-8|.|.
TGTGCCAGCAGCTTAGGGAGGAGGGCAGCTGGGGCCAACGTCCTGACTTTC
CASSLGRRAAGANVLTF
>TRBJ2-1|TRBV7-3|many|.
TGTGCCAGCAGCTCATCAGGGGGGGGTATGGGCGAGCAGTTCTTC
CASSSSGGGMGEQFF
>TRBJ2-7|TRBV7-2|many|TRBD2
TGTGCCAGCAGCTTAGAGGCCTCCGGGAGGCCCGAGCAGTACTTC
CASSLEASGRPEQYF
>TRBJ1-3|TRBV5-5|few|.
TGTGCCAGCAGCATCGGACGGGTCTCTGGAAACACCATATATTTT
CASSIGRVSGNTIYF
>TRBJ2-7|TRBV14|.|TRBD2
TGTGCCAGCAGCCCTCAGCGGGAGGGCCTTTCCTACGAGCAGTACTTC
CASSPQREGLSYEQYF
>TRBJ2-3|TRBV28|many|TRBD1
TGTGCCAGCAGTTTGGGACAGACCTCCACAGATACGCAGTATTTT
CASSLGQTSTDTQYF
>TRBJ1-2|TRBV2|many|TRBD1
TGTGCCAGCAGTGACAGGGGGCGCGGGTTTGGCTACACCTTC
CASSDRGRGFGYTF
>TRBJ2-2|TRBV20-1|.|TRBD2
TGCAGTGCTAGACTAGCGGGAGGGCCGACCGGGGAGCTGTTTTTT
CSARLAGGPTGELFF
>TRBJ1-4|TRBV6-2/TRBV6-3|.|.
TGTGCCAGCAGTCTAAGCCCGAAACAAAATGAAAAACTGTTTTTT
CASSLSPKQNEKLFF
>TRBJ1-2|TRBV11-2|few|.
TGTGCCAGCAGCCAAGAGGGGCGAGGCTACACCTTC
CASSQEGRGYTF
>TRBJ1-1|TRBV18|many|.
TGTGCCAGCTCACCAGAGGTTGGGAAGGCTTTCTTT
CASSPEVGKAFF
>TRBJ2-7|TRBV18|.|TRBD1
TGTGCCAGCTCACCACCGCTTGGGGACAGATCCTACGAGCAGTACTTC
CASSPPLGDRSYEQYF
>TRBJ2-7|TRBV7-2|many|.
TGTGCCAGCAGCTTCGAGCAGTACTTC
CASSFEQYF
>TRBJ2-3|TRBV18|.|TRBD2
TGTGCCAGCTCACCACCCGAAGCGGGAGAGGGTTCAGGGTCGCAGTATTTT
CASSPPEAGEGSGSQYF
>TRBJ2-5|TRBV12-3/TRBV12-4|few|TRBD1
TGTGCCAGCAAGAAGGGGACAGCCAACCAAGAGACCCAGTACTTC
CASKKGTANQETQYF
>TRBJ2-1|TRBV6-1|many|TRBD2
TGTGCCAGCGGGGATAGCGGGAGCTCTAATGAGCAGTTCTTC
CASGDSGSSNEQFF
>TRBJ2-5|TRBV18|many|.
TGTGCCAGCTCACCATCAATCCAAGAGACCCAGTACTTC
CASSPSIQETQYF
>TRBJ1-3|TRBV3-1|many|.
TGTGCCAGCACCCTCCTCGCTGGAAACACCATATATTTT
CASTLLAGNTIYF
>TRBJ2-1|TRBV7-8|many|TRBD2
TGTGCCAGCAGCTTTAGGCGGGAGAACTACAATGAGCAGTTCTTC
CASSFRRENYNEQFF
>TRBJ2-1|TRBV12-3/TRBV12-4|many|TRBD1
TGTGCCAGTAATCGACAGGGTTCCTACAATGAGCAGTTCTTC
CASNRQGSYNEQFF
>TRBJ2-2|TRBV7-9|few|.
TGTGCCAGCAGCTTCCGGAGAGGGGACACCGGGGAGCTGTTTTTT
CASSFRRGDTGELFF
>TRBJ2-3|TRBV20-1|many|TRBD2
TGCAGTGCTCCACTACCTAGCGGGGGGGCGCAGTATTTT
CSAPLPSGGAQYF
>TRBJ2-3|TRBV28|many|TRBD2
TGTGCCTGTAGCGGGGAGGGCTTAGATACGCAGTATTTT
CACSGEGLDTQYF
>TRBJ2-2|TRBV20-1|.|TRBD2
TGCAGTGCTAGTGAACAACGGGAGGGCCCCGGGGAGCTGTTTTTT
CSASEQREGPGELFF
>TRBJ1-6|TRBV2|.|TRBD1
TGTGCCAGCAGTTACAGGGGCTATAATTCACCCCTCCACTTT
CASSYRGYNSPLHF
>TRBJ2-1|TRBV11-1|few|TRBD1
TGTGCCAGCAGCTTAGCGGGACAGGGATATCACAATGAGCAGTTCTTC
CASSLAGQGYHNEQFF
>TRBJ2-7|TRBV7-3|.|TRBD1
TGTGCCAGCAGCCCGACCGGGACAGGCCACGAGCAGTACTTC
CASSPTGTGHEQYF
>TRBJ2-2|TRBV2|many|.
TGTGCCAGCAGTGAAAAGTTCTCCCCCTTTCGGTTTCCCACCGGGGAGCTGTTTTTT
CASSEKFSPFRFPTGELFF